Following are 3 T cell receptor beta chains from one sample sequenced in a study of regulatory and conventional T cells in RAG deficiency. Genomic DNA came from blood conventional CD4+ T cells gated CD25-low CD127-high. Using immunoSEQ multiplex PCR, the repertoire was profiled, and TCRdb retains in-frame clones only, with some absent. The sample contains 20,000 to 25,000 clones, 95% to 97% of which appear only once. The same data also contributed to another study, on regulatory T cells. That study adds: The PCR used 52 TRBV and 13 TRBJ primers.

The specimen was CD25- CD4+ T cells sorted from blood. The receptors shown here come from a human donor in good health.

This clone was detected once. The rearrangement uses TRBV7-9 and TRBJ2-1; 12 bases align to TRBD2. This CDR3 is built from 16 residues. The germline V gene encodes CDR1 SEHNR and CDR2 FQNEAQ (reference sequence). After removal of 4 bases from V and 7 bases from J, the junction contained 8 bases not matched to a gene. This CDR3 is CASSSPGLAGGNEQFF. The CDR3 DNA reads TGTGCCAGCAGCTCCCCTGGGCTAGCGGGGGGGAATGAGCAGTTCTTC. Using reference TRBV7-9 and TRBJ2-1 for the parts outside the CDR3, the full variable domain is DTGVSQNPRHKITKRGQNVTFRCDPISEHNRLYWYRQTLGQGPEFLTYFQNEAQLEKSRLLSDRFSAERPKGSFSTLEIQRTEQGDSAMYLCASSSPGLAGGNEQFFGPGTRLTVL.

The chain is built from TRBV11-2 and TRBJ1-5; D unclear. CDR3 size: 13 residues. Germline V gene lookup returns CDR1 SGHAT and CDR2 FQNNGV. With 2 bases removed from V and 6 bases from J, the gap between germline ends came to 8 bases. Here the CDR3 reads CASSLMAGQPQHF. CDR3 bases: TGTGCCAGCAGCTTAATGGCAGGTCAGCCCCAGCATTTT.

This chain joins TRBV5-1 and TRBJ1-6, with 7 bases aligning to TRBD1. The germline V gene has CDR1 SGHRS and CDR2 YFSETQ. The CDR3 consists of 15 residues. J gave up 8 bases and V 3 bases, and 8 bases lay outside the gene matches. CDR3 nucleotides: TGCGCCAGCAGCTGGACAGGCCGAGGTGATTCACCCCTCCACTTT. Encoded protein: CASSWTGRGDSPLHF.